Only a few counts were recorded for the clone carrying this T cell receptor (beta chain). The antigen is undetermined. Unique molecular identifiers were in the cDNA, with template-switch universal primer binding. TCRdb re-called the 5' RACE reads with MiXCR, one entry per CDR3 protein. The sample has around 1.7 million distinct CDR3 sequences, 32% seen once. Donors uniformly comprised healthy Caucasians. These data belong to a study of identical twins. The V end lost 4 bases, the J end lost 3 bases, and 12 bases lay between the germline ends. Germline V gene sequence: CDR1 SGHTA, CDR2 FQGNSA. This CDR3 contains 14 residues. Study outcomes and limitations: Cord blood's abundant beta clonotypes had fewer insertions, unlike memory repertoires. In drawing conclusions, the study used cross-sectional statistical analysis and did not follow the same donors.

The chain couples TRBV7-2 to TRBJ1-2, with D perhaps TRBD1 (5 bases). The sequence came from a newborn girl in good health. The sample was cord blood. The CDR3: CASSSRVSDYGYTF. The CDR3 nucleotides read TGTGCCAGCAGCTCCAGGGTTTCGGACTATGGCTACACCTTC.